This T cell receptor (beta chain) was sequenced during a study of vaccination and CD4 T cells after COVID-19. Study details: The convalescent group had six males, four females, seven Caucasians, two Asians, one multiracial.

The V gene's germline CDR1 is MGHDK and CDR2 SYGVNS. The CDR3 contains 12 residues. V was trimmed by 10 bases and J by 3 bases, leaving 9 bases between them. Findings and limits, study-wide: SARS-CoV-2-reactive clonotypes rose nonsignificantly, with the median going from roughly 19 to 38.

The Oncomine TCR Beta short-read assay was applied to DNA of cultured CD4+ T cells. One entry per CDR3 protein, called by TCRdb with MiXCR from the PCR reads. The data hold some 20,000 distinct CDR3 sequences, with roughly two fifths observed a single time. Treatment: approximately 11-day PBMC culture with coronavirus spike peptide pools or control peptides (ViraFEST assay). The cultures had half their medium swapped for fresh IL-2 medium on days 3 and 7. With respect to this clonotype: Its antigen remains unknown.

The V and J genes are TRBV25-1 and TRBJ2-2; D not resolved. The sample was CD4+ T cells from blood, cultured in vitro, taken before SARS-CoV-2 vaccination. This clonotype was sampled from a human donor who had recovered from COVID-19. CDR3 in amino acids: CATTDDTGELFF. The CDR3 nucleotides read TGTGCCACCACCGACGACACCGGGGAGCTGTTTTTT.